What follows is one TCR beta chain and its context. The data were obtained in a study of blood T cell repertoires in COVID-19. The assay was immunoSEQ multiplex PCR, and TCRdb's table has in-frame clones only and misses some. The sample lists roughly 200,000 clones, roughly nine tenths occurring once. The CDR3 has 13 residues. Per the germline V gene, CDR1 is SQVTM and CDR2 is ANQGSEA. Losses at the gene ends were 5 bases for V and 5 bases for J; bases not matched to a gene: 7. Sequencing was done on a sample of peripheral blood. The TCR comes from a man aged 65 to 79 with acute or convalescent COVID-19. This chain uses TRBV29-1 with TRBJ1-1, with TRBD1 matching over 8 bases. In DNA form, the CDR3 reads TGCAGCGTTAAACAGGGGGTTGGGACTGAAGCTTTCTTT. Residues: CSVKQGVGTEAFF.